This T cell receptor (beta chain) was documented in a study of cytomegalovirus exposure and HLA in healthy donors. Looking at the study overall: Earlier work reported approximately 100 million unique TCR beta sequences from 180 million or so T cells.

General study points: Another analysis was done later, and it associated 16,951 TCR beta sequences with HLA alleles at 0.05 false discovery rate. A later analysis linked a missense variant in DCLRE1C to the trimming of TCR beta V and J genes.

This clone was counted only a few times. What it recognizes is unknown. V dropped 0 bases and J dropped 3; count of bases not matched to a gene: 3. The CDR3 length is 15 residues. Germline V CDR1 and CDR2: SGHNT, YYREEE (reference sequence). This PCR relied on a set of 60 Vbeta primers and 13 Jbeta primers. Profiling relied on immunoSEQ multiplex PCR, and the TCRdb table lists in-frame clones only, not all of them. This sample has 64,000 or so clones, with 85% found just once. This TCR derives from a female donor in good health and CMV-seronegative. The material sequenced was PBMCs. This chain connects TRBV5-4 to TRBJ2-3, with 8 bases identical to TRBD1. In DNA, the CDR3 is TGTGCCAGCAGCTTGGGACAGGGGAGGACAGATACGCAGTATTTT. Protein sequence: CASSLGQGRTDTQYF. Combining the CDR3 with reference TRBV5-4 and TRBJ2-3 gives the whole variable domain ETGVTQSPTHLIKTRGQQVTLRCSSQSGHNTVSWYQQALGQGPQFIFQYYREEENGRGNFPPRFSGLQFPNYSSELNVNALELDDSALYLCASSLGQGRTDTQYFGPGTRLTVL.